Detailed here is one T cell receptor beta chain. The data originate from a study of blood T cell repertoires in COVID-19. CDR3 length: 11 amino acids. Trimming stripped 2 bases from V and 6 bases from J, with 5 bases between. CDR1 and CDR2 from the germline V gene are MNHEY and SVGAGI. Profiling relied on immunoSEQ multiplex PCR, and the TCRdb table lists in-frame clones only, not all of them. This sample carries about 260,000 clones, roughly 87% of them seen once, and the ten largest clones take about 0.7%. The receptor was derived from a human donor in a cohort sampled during active COVID-19. The sample taken for sequencing was peripheral blood. The chain carries TRBV6-5 and TRBJ2-7, with unresolved D. CDR3 amino acids: CASSYPPEQYF. Written as DNA, the CDR3 is TGTGCCAGCAGTTACCCTCCCGAGCAGTACTTC.